This T cell receptor beta chain appears in the sequencing data of a study of T-cell memory formation after mild COVID-19 (dated by TCRdb to the early 2020s). For the wider study: Most TCR sequence clusters were specific to one of the two donors. In a couple of donors, T-cell clones that expanded and contracted after mild COVID-19 were tracked by sequencing TCRalpha and TCRbeta repertoires over time. Two young, previously healthy adult volunteers, one female and one male, were included in the cohort.

Ficoll-Paque density gradient centrifugation was used to isolate PBMCs. From the cysteine up to the phenylalanine, the CDR3 has a length of 13 residues. The entry retains the CDR3 DNA only, 39 bases that are in frame from base 1. For CDR1 and CDR2, the germline V gene lists SGHRS and YFSETQ. Trimming costs V 0 bases and J 6 bases, and their ends lie 10 bases apart. Points the paper makes about the study in general: Some responding clones were detected in pre-infection memory, which suggested that pre-existing cross-reactive memory T cells had joined the SARS-CoV-2 response. Contracting CD4+ clones appeared mostly in the CM and EM memory subsets, whereas CD8+ clones were enriched in EMRA. Only two mild cases were covered in the study, and larger cohorts including severe cases with pre-infection samples were considered necessary. From day 15 to 85, contracting clones showed balanced CD4/CD8 phenotypes, whereas a second wave of clones that expanded from day 15 to 37 leaned towards CD4+. The second-wave clones that peaked on day 37 were not confirmed to be SARS-CoV-2 specific.

This clonotype was picked up a small number of times. Its cognate antigen has yet to be identified. Base-call qualities are not available, and no considerably larger clone is one nucleotide away. TCRdb shows the sequencer as Illumina NovaSeq 6000. TCRalpha and TCRbeta cDNA libraries were constructed by 5'RACE with constant-segment primers, with sample barcodes and unique molecular identifiers being introduced. Trizol reagent was used to extract RNA from every sample. Libraries were amplified in two PCR steps, with a second sample barcode and Illumina TruSeq adapters added in the second step. Sequencing of the libraries was done on an Illumina NovaSeq, producing 2 x 150 bp paired-end reads. The published analysis was carried out like this. The reads were demultiplexed and collapsed into UMI-guided consensus sequences using migec v1.2.7. Using mixcr v2.1.11, the UMI consensuses were aligned to TRA and TRB V and J templates and assembled into clonotypes. Clonotypes were classified as expanded or contracted when called significant by both edgeR and NoisET, with noise models trained on biological replicates. For edgeR calls, the thresholds were a false discovery rate-adjusted p below 0.01 and a log2 fold-change of 1. As an exploratory analysis of dynamics, max-normalized trajectories of the 1000 most abundant clonotypes were examined by PCA with hierarchical clustering. The CD4 or CD8 phenotype of responding clones was assigned using the separately sequenced CD4+ and CD8+ repertoires. TCRdb cleaned the public reads at Q25 with fastp, built clones with MiXCR and kept in-frame beta chains. Every CDR3 protein is listed once, alongside the most common genes and DNA of its rows. The V and J calls and clone size are TCRdb's, not the authors'. This sample lists approximately 260,000 distinct CDR3 sequences; 18% were detected once. The biggest ten clones account for 20% to 25% of the sample.

This chain joins TRBV5-1 to TRBJ2-7; TRBD1 is a possible D gene, resting on 5 matching bases. Sequencing input: PBMCs or a T cell subset sorted from them (not recorded which). The TCR comes from a man between 18 and 29 years old who had mild COVID-19 (a few samples of this study predate the infection). The sample titles of this study are shuffled in the database, so cell type and time point are left out; the donor was told from shared clones. The DNA is as follows: TGCGCCAGCAGCTTGGCCTTAGGGGCCGAGCAGTACTTC. This gives the protein CASSLALGAEQYF.